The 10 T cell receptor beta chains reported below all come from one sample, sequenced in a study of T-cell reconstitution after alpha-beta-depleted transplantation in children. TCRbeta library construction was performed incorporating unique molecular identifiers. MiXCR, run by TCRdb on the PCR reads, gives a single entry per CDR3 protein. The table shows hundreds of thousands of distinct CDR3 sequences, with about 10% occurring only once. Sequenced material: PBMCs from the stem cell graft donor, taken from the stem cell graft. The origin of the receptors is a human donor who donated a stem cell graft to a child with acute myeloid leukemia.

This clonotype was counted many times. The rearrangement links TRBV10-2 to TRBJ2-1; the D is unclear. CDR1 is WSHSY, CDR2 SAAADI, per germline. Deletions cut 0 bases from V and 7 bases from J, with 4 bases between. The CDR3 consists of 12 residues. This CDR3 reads CASSESRNEQFF. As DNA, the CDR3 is TGCGCCAGCAGTGAGTCGAGAAATGAGCAGTTCTTC.

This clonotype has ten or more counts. The CDR3 DNA is TGCAGCGTTGAACGGGAGGTTAACGAGCAGTACTTC. This codes for CSVEREVNEQYF. The chain joins TRBV29-1 to TRBJ2-7, with 7 nucleotides matching TRBD2. The CDR3 sequence is 12 residues long. J lost 5 bases, V lost 2 bases, and 3 bases had no gene match. Per the germline V gene, CDR1 is SQVTM and CDR2 is ANQGSEA.

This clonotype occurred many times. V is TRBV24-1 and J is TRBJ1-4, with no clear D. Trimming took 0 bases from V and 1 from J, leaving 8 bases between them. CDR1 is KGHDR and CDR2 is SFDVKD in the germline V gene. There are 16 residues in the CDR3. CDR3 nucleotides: TGTGCCACCAGTGATTTGACGGCCGAAACTAATGAAAAACTGTTTTTT. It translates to CATSDLTAETNEKLFF.

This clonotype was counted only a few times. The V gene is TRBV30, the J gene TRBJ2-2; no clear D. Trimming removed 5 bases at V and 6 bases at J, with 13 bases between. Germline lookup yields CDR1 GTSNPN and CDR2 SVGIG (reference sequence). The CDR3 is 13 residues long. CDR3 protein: CAWGPGGPGELFF. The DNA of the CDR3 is TGTGCCTGGGGGCCAGGTGGGCCCGGGGAGCTGTTTTTT.

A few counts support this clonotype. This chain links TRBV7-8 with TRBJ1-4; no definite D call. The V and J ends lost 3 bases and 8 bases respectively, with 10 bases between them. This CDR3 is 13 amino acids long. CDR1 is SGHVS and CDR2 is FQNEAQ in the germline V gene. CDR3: CASSFSGEEKLFF. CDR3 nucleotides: TGTGCCAGCAGCTTTTCCGGGGAGGAAAAACTGTTTTTT.

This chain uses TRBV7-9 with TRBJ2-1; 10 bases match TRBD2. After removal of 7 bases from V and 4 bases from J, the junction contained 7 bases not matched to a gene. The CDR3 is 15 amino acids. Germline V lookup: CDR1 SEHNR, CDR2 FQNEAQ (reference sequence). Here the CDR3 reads CASTTIAGGYNEQFF. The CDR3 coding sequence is TGTGCCAGCACTACCATAGCGGGGGGATACAATGAGCAGTTCTTC.

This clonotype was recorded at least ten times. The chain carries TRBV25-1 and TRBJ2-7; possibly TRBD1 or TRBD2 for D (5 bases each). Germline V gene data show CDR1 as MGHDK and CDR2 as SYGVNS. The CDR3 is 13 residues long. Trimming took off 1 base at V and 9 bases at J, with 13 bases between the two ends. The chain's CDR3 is CASSEWGRVWQYF. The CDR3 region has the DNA TGTGCCAGCAGTGAATGGGGGAGAGTCTGGCAGTACTTC.

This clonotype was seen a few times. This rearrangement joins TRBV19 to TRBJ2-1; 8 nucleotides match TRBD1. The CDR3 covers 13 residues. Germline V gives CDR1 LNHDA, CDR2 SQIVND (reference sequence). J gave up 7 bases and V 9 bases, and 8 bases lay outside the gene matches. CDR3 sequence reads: CASGTGLINEQFF. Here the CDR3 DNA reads TGTGCCAGCGGGACAGGCCTCATTAATGAGCAGTTCTTC.

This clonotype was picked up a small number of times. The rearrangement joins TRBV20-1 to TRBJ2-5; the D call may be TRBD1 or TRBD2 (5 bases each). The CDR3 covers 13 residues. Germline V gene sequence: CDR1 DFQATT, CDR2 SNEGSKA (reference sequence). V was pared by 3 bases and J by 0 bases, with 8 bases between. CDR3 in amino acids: CSARGTNQETQYF. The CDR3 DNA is TGCAGTGCTAGGGGGACCAACCAAGAGACCCAGTACTTC.

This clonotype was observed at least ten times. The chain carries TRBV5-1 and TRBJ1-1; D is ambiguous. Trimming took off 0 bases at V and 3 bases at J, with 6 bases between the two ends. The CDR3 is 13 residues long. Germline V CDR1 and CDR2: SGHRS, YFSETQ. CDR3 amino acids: CASSLGRYTEAFF. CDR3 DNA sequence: TGCGCCAGCAGCTTGGGACGGTACACTGAAGCTTTCTTT.